The entry that follows covers one T cell receptor (beta chain) sequence. No antigen is known for it. Per-base qualities were not stored, and no clone one base away is much larger. The data derive from a study of blood T cell repertoires in COVID-19 (TCRdb year 2020). At the level of the whole study: The collaborator samples originated in the United States, Italy and Spain and spanned the acute and convalescent phases of COVID-19. The material from the prospective study consisted of cDNA or gDNA derived from T cells, B-cell-depleted T cells, or PBMCs. Deeply sampled blood TCRbeta repertoires from subjects exposed to, actively infected with, or recovered from COVID-19 were included in the dataset. A freely available public database, intended as a resource for researchers studying the immune response to SARS-CoV-2, is where the repertoires were released. The samples were drawn from the first 160 participants of the ongoing ImmuneRACE study and from over 950 subjects provided by 6 global collaborators. Nearly every sample came with metadata listing a de-identified subject ID, COVID-19 status, age in years and sex. Where HLA class I and class II types were available, the types were taken from metadata supplied by the sample provider, not from assay-based typing.

CDR1 and CDR2 were assigned from the germline V gene (reference sequence) as MNHNY and SVGAGI. V gives up 7 bases and J gives up 5 bases, and the segment between their germline ends measures 15 bases. The CDR3 covers 14 residues, taking in both the cysteine and the phenylalanine. Only the CDR3 portion is preserved as DNA: 42 bases, with reading frame beginning at the first base. TCRbeta CDR3 regions were amplified from genomic DNA by means of the immunoSEQ Assay, a bias-controlled multiplex PCR. The source study handled its data this way. Within the assay, amplification of reference gene primers was used to estimate how many nucleated cells each sample contained. To quantify the absolute abundance of each unique TCRbeta CDR3 rearrangement, sequence reads were collapsed and filtered. For each sample, productive Simpson clonality was calculated as the square root of Simpson's diversity index across productive rearrangements. TCRdb carries this immuneACCESS record with in-frame sequences only. Its versions omit some clonotypes, under half of them owing to an unresolved V gene in the studies checked, with the rest unexplained. That table is the source of V, J and clone size, and D and trimming were worked out from the DNA. The sample has about 92,000 clones on record, 60% to 85% of them singletons. The biggest ten clones account for approximately 8.9% of the sample.

Study-wide conclusions, independent of this receptor: The quantity of clinical and demographic metadata differed by source and by participant and was supplied without curation.

Another Seattle source contributed samples from volunteer blood donors who had recovered from COVID-19. The collaborating institutions used their own protocols to collect whole blood in K2EDTA tubes. For TCRbeta analysis, collaborators shipped samples in one of three forms: frozen whole blood, isolated PBMCs, or DNA extracted from either of those sample types. The chain links TRBV6-6 with TRBJ1-5, with a tentative D gene TRBD1 over 6 matching bases. The receptor was derived from a man in his fifties or sixties who had recovered from COVID-19. The source material was peripheral blood. The nucleotide sequence reads as follows: TGTGCCAGCACCTACAGGGTAGTTGATCAGCCCCAGCATTTT. Protein translation: CASTYRVVDQPQHF.